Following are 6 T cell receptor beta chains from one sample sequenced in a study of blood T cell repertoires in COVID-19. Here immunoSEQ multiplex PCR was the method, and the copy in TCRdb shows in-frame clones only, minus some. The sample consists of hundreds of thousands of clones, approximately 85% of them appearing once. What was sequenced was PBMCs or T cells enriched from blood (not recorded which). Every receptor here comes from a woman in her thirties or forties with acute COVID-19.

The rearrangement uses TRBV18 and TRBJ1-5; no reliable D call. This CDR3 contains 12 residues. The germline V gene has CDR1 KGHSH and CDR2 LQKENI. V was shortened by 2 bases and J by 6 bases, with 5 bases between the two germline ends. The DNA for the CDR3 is TGTGCCAGCTCACCAGGCCGTCAGCCCCAGCATTTT. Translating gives CASSPGRQPQHF. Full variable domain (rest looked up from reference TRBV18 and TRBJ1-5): NAGVMQNPRHLVRRRGQEARLRCSPMKGHSHVYWYRQLPEEGLKFMVYLQKENIIDESGMPKERFSAEFPKEGPSILRIQQVVRGDSAAYFCASSPGRQPQHFGDGTRLSIL.

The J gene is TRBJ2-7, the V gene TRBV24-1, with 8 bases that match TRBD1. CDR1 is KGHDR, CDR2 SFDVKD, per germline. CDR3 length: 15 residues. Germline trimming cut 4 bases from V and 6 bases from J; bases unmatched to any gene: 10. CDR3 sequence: CATSETGAKGREQYF. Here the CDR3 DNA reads TGTGCCACCAGTGAGACAGGGGCGAAGGGACGCGAGCAGTACTTC.

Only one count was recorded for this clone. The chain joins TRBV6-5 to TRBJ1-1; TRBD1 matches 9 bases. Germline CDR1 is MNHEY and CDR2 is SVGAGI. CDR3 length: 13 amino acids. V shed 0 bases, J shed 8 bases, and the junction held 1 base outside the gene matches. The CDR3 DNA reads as TGTGCCAGCAGTTACTCCGGGACAGGGGAAGCTTTCTTT. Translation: CASSYSGTGEAFF.

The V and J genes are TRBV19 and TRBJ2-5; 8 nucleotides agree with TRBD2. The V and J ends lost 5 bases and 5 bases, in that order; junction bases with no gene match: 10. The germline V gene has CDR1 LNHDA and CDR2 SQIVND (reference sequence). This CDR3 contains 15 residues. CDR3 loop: CASSVRPSGLETQYF. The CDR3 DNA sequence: TGTGCCAGTAGTGTCCGACCTAGCGGGTTGGAGACCCAGTACTTC. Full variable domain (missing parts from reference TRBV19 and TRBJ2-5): DGGITQSPKYLFRKEGQNVTLSCEQNLNHDAMYWYRQDPGQGLRLIYYSQIVNDFQKGDIAEGYSVSREKKESFPLTVTSAQKNPTAFYLCASSVRPSGLETQYFGPGTRLLVL.

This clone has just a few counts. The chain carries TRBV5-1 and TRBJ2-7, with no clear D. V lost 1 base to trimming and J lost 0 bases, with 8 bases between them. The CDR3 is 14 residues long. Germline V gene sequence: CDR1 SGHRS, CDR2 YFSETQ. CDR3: CASSLFYSSYEQYF. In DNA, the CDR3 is TGCGCCAGCAGCTTGTTCTACAGCTCCTACGAGCAGTACTTC.

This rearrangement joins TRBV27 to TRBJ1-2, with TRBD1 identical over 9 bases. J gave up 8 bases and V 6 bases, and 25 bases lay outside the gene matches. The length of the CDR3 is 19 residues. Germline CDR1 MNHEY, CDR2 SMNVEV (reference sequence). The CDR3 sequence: CASRGVTGGAYIPLSGYTF. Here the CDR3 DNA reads TGTGCCAGCAGGGGGGTAACAGGGGGCGCGTATATTCCCCTAAGCGGCTACACCTTC.